This T cell receptor beta chain was recovered during a study of blood T cell repertoires in COVID-19 (dated by TCRdb to 2020 to 2021). In terms of the full investigation: The collaborator samples originated in the United States, Italy and Spain and spanned the acute and convalescent phases of COVID-19. The sample metadata nearly always contained a de-identified subject ID, COVID-19 status, age in years and sex. A freely available public database, intended as a resource for researchers studying the immune response to SARS-CoV-2, is where the repertoires were released. The material from the prospective study consisted of cDNA or gDNA derived from T cells, B-cell-depleted T cells, or PBMCs. Samples came from the ongoing ImmuneRACE study (first 160 participants) plus 1,254 subjects from 6 global collaborators. The dataset comprised deeply sampled blood TCRbeta repertoires from subjects exposed to, actively infected with, or recovered from COVID-19. Where available, HLA class I and class II types were taken from metadata supplied by the sample provider and were not determined by assay-based typing.

The immunoSEQ Assay, a bias-controlled multiplex PCR, was used to amplify TCRbeta CDR3 regions from genomic DNA. Concerning the study's data processing: The number of nucleated cells in each sample was estimated by amplification of reference gene primers within the assay. To quantify the absolute abundance of each unique TCRbeta CDR3 rearrangement, sequence reads were collapsed and filtered. For each sample, productive Simpson clonality was calculated as the square root of Simpson's diversity index over productive rearrangements. TCRdb's version of the immuneACCESS table is confined to in-frame rearrangements and falls short of the full clone set. An unresolved V gene accounts for under half of the shortfall where checked; the remainder is of unknown origin. V and J calls plus clone size are reproduced from that table; the DNA served to infer D and trimming. The sample records roughly 30,000 clones, about 85% of which are singletons. About 23% of the sample comes from the top ten.

As regards this clone: Its binding antigen is unknown. No much larger clone is present one base from it, and per-base qualities are unavailable.

The collaborating institutions used their own protocols to collect whole blood in K2EDTA tubes. For TCRbeta analysis, collaborators shipped samples in one of three forms: frozen whole blood, isolated PBMCs, or DNA extracted from either of those sample types. Broader findings and caveats from the paper: How much clinical and demographic metadata was included differed by source and by participant, and the metadata was provided uncurated.

Taken from the germline V gene, the CDR1 and CDR2 loops are SGHTA and FQGNSA. There are 15 amino acids in the CDR3, from cysteine to phenylalanine inclusive. The DNA shown is the 45-base CDR3, in frame from base 1. V is clipped by 2 bases and J by 0 bases, and the sequence between their germline boundaries is 10 bases long. Specimen: peripheral blood. The rearranged chain carries TRBV7-2 and TRBJ1-1; TRBD1 is a possible D gene, resting on 5 matching bases. The source of this sequence is a human donor in a cohort sampled during active COVID-19. CDR3 region: CASSLLPGLNTEAFF. DNA sequence: TGTGCCAGCAGCTTACTTCCAGGGCTGAACACTGAAGCTTTCTTT.